Following are 27 T cell receptor beta chains from one sample sequenced in a study of T cell changes during pregnancy in multiple sclerosis. Sequencing was performed with immunoSEQ multiplex PCR; in TCRdb, only in-frame clones are kept and a portion is missing. The table includes about 32,000 clones, about 88% detected once. The source was CD8+ T cells from peripheral blood mononuclear cells, collected in the second trimester of pregnancy. Source of these receptors: a female donor with multiple sclerosis, enrolled in a pregnancy study.

By sample share, this clone is medium-sized. The chain joins TRBV2 to TRBJ1-2; TRBD1 is a possible D gene (6 bases). Germline CDR1 reads SNHLY; CDR2 reads FYNNEI. This CDR3 has 11 residues. Trimming cost V 5 bases and J 8 bases, with 9 bases left between them. The DNA of the CDR3 is TGTGCCAGCAGTTGGGGGCAAGGCTACACCTTC. The encoded protein is CASSWGQGYTF. The variable domain in full, with the rest retrieved from reference TRBV2 and TRBJ1-2, is EPEVTQTPSHQVTQMGQEVILRCVPISNHLYFYWYRQILGQKVEFLVSFYNNEISEKSEIFDDQFSVERPDGSNFTLKIRSTKLEDSAMYFCASSWGQGYTFGSGTRLTVV.

The chain carries TRBV5-1 and TRBJ2-2, with D perhaps TRBD2 (6 bases). The ends were cut back, 5 bases at V and 6 bases at J, with 20 bases in the middle. Germline V CDR1 and CDR2: SGHRS, YFSETQ. This CDR3 region has 16 residues. The CDR3 loop is CASSPFLRERAGELFF. The CDR3 DNA sequence: TGCGCCAGCAGTCCCTTTCTCCGGGAGAGGGCCGGGGAGCTGTTTTTT.

The chain combines TRBV21-1 with TRBJ2-2; the D segment call TRBD1 is taken from the table without a DNA check. TRBV21-1 corresponds to a pseudogene. The CDR3 sequence is 20 residues long. CDR3 residues: CASSRSLGTGLGANTGELFF. The CDR3 DNA follows: TGTGCCAGCAGCAGAAGCCTTGGGACAGGGTTAGGGGCGAACACCGGGGAGCTGTTTTTT.

This clone was recorded only once. The chain has TRBV4-1 and TRBJ2-1, with 8 bases aligning to TRBD1. Germline values: CDR1 MGHRA, CDR2 YSYEKL. Germline trimming cut 5 bases from V and 8 bases from J; bases unmatched to any gene: 8. CDR3 length equals 14 residues. The CDR3 loop reads CASSARQGFDEQFF. CDR3 bases: TGCGCCAGCAGCGCTAGACAGGGGTTCGATGAGCAGTTCTTC.

The CDR3 reads CASSLIFYEQYF. CDR3 coding DNA: TGTGCCAGCAGCTTAATCTTTTACGAGCAGTACTTC. This chain connects TRBV11-2 to TRBJ2-7, with D unresolved. V was pared by 2 bases and J by 4 bases, with 6 bases between. The CDR3 length is 12 residues. Germline CDR1 is SGHAT and CDR2 is FQNNGV. Full variable domain (missing parts from reference TRBV11-2 and TRBJ2-7): EAGVAQSPRYKIIEKRQSVAFWCNPISGHATLYWYQQILGQGPKLLIQFQNNGVVDDSQLPKDRFSAERLKGVDSTLKIQPAKLEDSAVYLCASSLIFYEQYFGPGTRLTVT.

This clone was observed a few times. CDR3 in DNA: TGTGCCAGTAGTAGAACCCGACAATACACCGGGGAGCTGTTTTTT. Translating it yields CASSRTRQYTGELFF. V and J are TRBV19 and TRBJ2-2; D gene unclear. CDR3 length equals 15 residues. Trimming removed 4 bases from V and 3 bases from J, with 12 bases in between. Germline loops: CDR1 LNHDA, CDR2 SQIVND (reference sequence).

The chain joins TRBV13 to TRBJ2-1; D may be TRBD2 (6 bases). The CDR3 is 17 residues long. V lost 5 bases and J 0 bases, leaving 17 bases between the germline ends. Germline V lookup: CDR1 PRHDT, CDR2 FYEKMQ (reference sequence). In nucleotides, the CDR3 is TGTGCCAGCAGCCGCCAGGCGGGGTCGCCCTCCTACAATGAGCAGTTCTTC. Encoded protein: CASSRQAGSPSYNEQFF. The full variable domain, with the rest looked up from reference TRBV13 and TRBJ2-1, is AAGVIQSPRHLIKEKRETATLKCYPIPRHDTVYWYQQGPGQDPQFLISFYEKMQSDKGSIPDRFSAQQFSDYHSELNMSSLELGDSALYFCASSRQAGSPSYNEQFFGPGTRLTVL.

This chain uses TRBV30 with TRBJ2-7; TRBD2 agrees at 7 bases. The ends lost 2 bases at V and 0 bases at J; junction bases unmatched: 13. The CDR3 length is 17 residues. The germline gives CDR1 GTSNPN, CDR2 SVGIG (reference sequence). The CDR3 DNA follows: TGTGCCTGGAGTTCGATCGTGTCTAGCGGCAGCTCCTACGAGCAGTACTTC. Translating gives CAWSSIVSSGSSYEQYF.

The chain carries TRBV19 and TRBJ2-7; 8 bases match TRBD1. Per the germline V gene, CDR1 is LNHDA and CDR2 is SQIVND (reference sequence). J gave up 3 bases and V 3 bases, and 4 bases lay outside the gene matches. This CDR3 has 14 amino acids. The CDR3 nucleotides read TGTGCCAGTAGTATGGGGACAGGTCTCTACGAGCAGTACTTC. Translation: CASSMGTGLYEQYF.

V gene TRBV9 combines with J gene TRBJ2-3, with TRBD2 identical over 10 bases. The CDR3 runs to 16 residues. V lost 0 bases, J lost 2 bases, and 3 bases stayed unmatched. CDR1 and CDR2 from the germline V gene are SGDLS and YYNGEE. Here the CDR3 DNA reads TGTGCCAGCAGCGTAGGGACTAGCGGTTACACAGATACGCAGTATTTT. It specifies CASSVGTSGYTDTQYF.

Notes on this clone: The junction does not match germline at one end; this may be a read error. The chain recombines TRBV5-1 with TRBJ1-2, with 11 bases lining up with TRBD1. The CDR3 covers 15 residues. Germline CDR1 SGHRS, CDR2 YFSETQ. The CDR3 nucleotides are TGCGCCAGCAGCTTGAACTCAGGGACAGGGGGTTTTCCCGCCTTC. Its translation is CASSLNSGTGGFPAF.

The genes are TRBV25-1 and TRBJ1-1; 8 bases match TRBD1. This CDR3 is 15 amino acids long. CDR1 and CDR2 (germline): MGHDK, SYGVNS. The J segment lost 3 bases and the V segment lost 8 bases, leaving 11 bases of the junction unmatched. CDR3 in amino acids: CASLRTGLEHTEAFF. The DNA of the CDR3 is TGTGCCAGCCTAAGGACAGGGCTGGAGCACACTGAAGCTTTCTTT.

The chain combines TRBV15 with TRBJ2-1; TRBD2 matches 10 bases. The V gene's germline CDR1 is LNHNV and CDR2 YYDKDF (reference sequence). The J segment lost 6 bases and the V segment lost 4 bases, leaving 3 bases of the junction unmatched. CDR3 length: 14 residues. The CDR3 region has the DNA TGTGCCACCAGCAAACTAGCGGGGCCCAATGAGCAGTTCTTC. Translating gives CATSKLAGPNEQFF.

This CDR3 is CASSIGSGQPQHF. In DNA form, the CDR3 reads TGTGCCAGCAGCATAGGGAGTGGTCAGCCCCAGCATTTT. This rearrangement joins TRBV7-9 to TRBJ1-5; D remains ambiguous. V was shortened by 5 bases and J by 6 bases, with 11 bases between the two germline ends. From germline, CDR1 is SEHNR and CDR2 FQNEAQ (reference sequence). The CDR3 is 13 amino acids.

In nucleotides, the CDR3 is TGTGCCAGCAGGAGGGCAGGGGGGAGGAACACCGGGGAGCTGTTTTTT. The encoded protein is CASRRAGGRNTGELFF. The chain combines TRBV6-4 with TRBJ2-2; a possible D gene is TRBD1 (7 bases). Looked up from germline, CDR1 is MRHNA and CDR2 is SNTAGT. The CDR3 extends over 16 amino acids. Trimming pared 6 bases from V and 1 base from J, leaving 15 bases between.

The V gene is TRBV4-1, the J gene TRBJ2-7, with TRBD2 matching over 13 bases. Unmatched junction bases numbered 6, after V lost 0 bases and J lost 1 base. This CDR3 region has 18 residues. The germline gives CDR1 MGHRA, CDR2 YSYEKL. CDR3 in amino acids: CASSQDALAGGRSYEQYF. CDR3 coding DNA: TGCGCCAGCAGCCAAGATGCACTAGCGGGAGGGCGATCCTACGAGCAGTACTTC.

This chain uses TRBV27 with TRBJ1-1, with D possibly TRBD1 on 6 matching bases. This CDR3 contains 15 residues. Germline V gene sequence: CDR1 MNHEY, CDR2 SMNVEV (reference sequence). Trimming left V 1 base short and J 0 bases short, with 9 bases between. In DNA, the CDR3 is TGTGCCAGCAGTTTATTGCGGGGGCTGAACACTGAAGCTTTCTTT. The encoded protein is CASSLLRGLNTEAFF.

The V and J genes are TRBV4-1 and TRBJ2-1, with D tentatively TRBD1 (6 bases). In germline, CDR1 is MGHRA, CDR2 YSYEKL. Trimming stripped 1 base from V and 6 bases from J, with 10 bases between. The CDR3 runs 14 residues. CDR3 sequence: CASSQGGQFNEQFF. The DNA of the CDR3 is TGCGCCAGCAGCCAAGGGGGGCAGTTCAATGAGCAGTTCTTC.

The rearrangement uses TRBV6-1 and TRBJ2-4, with 7 positions matching TRBD1. Germline CDR1 MNHNS, CDR2 SASEGT. With V trimmed by 2 bases and J by 3 bases, 7 bases remained unmatched. The CDR3 length is 16 residues. CDR3 bases: TGTGCCAGCAGTGAAAGGACAGGTCTGGGCAAAAACATTCAGTACTTC. The encoded protein is CASSERTGLGKNIQYF.

This clone was seen only once. The chain carries TRBV5-4 and TRBJ2-7, with TRBD2 matching over 12 bases. Germline CDR1 and CDR2: SGHNT and YYREEE (reference sequence). The CDR3 has 15 amino acids. V trimming: 5 bases; J trimming: 3 bases; junction bases outside the gene matches: 6. The CDR3 protein is CASSRTSGTHYEQYF. The CDR3 coding sequence is TGTGCCAGCAGTCGGACTAGCGGGACCCACTACGAGCAGTACTTC.

The chain employs TRBV4-1 and TRBJ1-3; D is undetermined. Trimming removed 1 base at V and 0 bases at J, with 7 bases between. Germline V gives CDR1 MGHRA, CDR2 YSYEKL. The CDR3 is made up of 15 amino acids. The CDR3 region is CASSQASRSGNTIYF. CDR3 bases: TGCGCCAGCAGCCAAGCTAGTCGCTCTGGAAACACCATATATTTT.

The J gene is TRBJ2-3, the V gene TRBV2, with a weak D call TRBD2 (5 bases). V was clipped by 9 bases and J by 1 base, with 17 bases between them. CDR1 and CDR2 from the germline V gene are SNHLY and FYNNEI. The CDR3 totals 15 residues. CDR3 coding DNA: TGTGCCAGGGAGGACGCGGCTAAGGGCACAGATACGCAGTATTTT. This encodes CAREDAAKGTDTQYF.

This chain joins TRBV4-2 and TRBJ2-6; the match to TRBD1 covers 7 bases. CDR3 size: 16 residues. Unmatched junction bases numbered 3, after V lost 2 bases and J lost 2 bases. Germline V lookup: CDR1 LGHNA, CDR2 YNFKEQ. The CDR3 here is CASSQQGDTGANVLTF. The CDR3 DNA reads as TGTGCCAGCAGCCAACAGGGGGATACTGGGGCCAACGTCCTGACTTTC.

V is TRBV6-1 and J is TRBJ2-1; 7 bases are a match to TRBD2. Germline values: CDR1 MNHNS, CDR2 SASEGT. This CDR3 contains 12 residues. V lost 3 bases and J lost 10; bases outside the gene matches: 3. The CDR3 bases are TGTGCCAGCAGTGAGGGACTACCAGAGCAGTTCTTC. It is translated as CASSEGLPEQFF.

This chain links TRBV15 with TRBJ1-5; D is ambiguous. Trimming took 0 bases from V and 4 from J, leaving 7 bases between them. Per the germline V gene, CDR1 is LNHNV and CDR2 is YYDKDF (reference sequence). CDR3 length: 14 amino acids. CDR3 sequence: CATSRDRWNQPQHF. The CDR3 DNA sequence: TGTGCCACCAGCAGAGATAGATGGAATCAGCCCCAGCATTTT.

This rearrangement joins TRBV30 to TRBJ1-1, with D uncertain. V shed 2 bases and J shed 8 bases, with 9 bases lying between them. CDR1 and CDR2 from the germline V gene are GTSNPN and SVGIG (reference sequence). The CDR3 contains 11 residues. Here the CDR3 DNA reads TGTGCCTGGAGTCTGGGAGGGGAAGCTTTCTTT. This encodes CAWSLGGEAFF.

The chain couples TRBV7-9 to TRBJ1-2; TRBD1 agrees at 9 bases. V was pared by 5 bases and J by 2 bases, with 6 bases of the junction left unmatched. CDR3 length: 15 residues. CDR1 and CDR2 from the germline V gene are SEHNR and FQNEAQ (reference sequence). Written as DNA, the CDR3 is TGTGCCAGCAGCCCGGGGACAGGGACCAACTATGGCTACACCTTC. It specifies CASSPGTGTNYGYTF.